The entry below gives a single T cell receptor beta chain sequence along with its context. What it binds is unknown. The PCR ran on 60 Vbeta and 13 Jbeta primers. Clones were sequenced by immunoSEQ multiplex PCR, and TCRdb holds only the in-frame ones, with some missing. The sample's table shows nearly 200,000 clones. Germline V CDR1 and CDR2: SGHRS, YFSETQ. There are 14 residues in the CDR3. Germline trimming cut 2 bases from V and 5 bases from J; bases unmatched to any gene: 6. This specimen comes from a study of cytomegalovirus exposure and HLA in healthy donors. General study findings and limits: Several of the most significant clusters appeared, in a later analysis, to be linked to common viral pathogens. In vitro, three CMV-associated chains proved specific for CMV antigens. TCR beta V- and J-gene trimming was later associated with a missense DCLRE1C variant.

These donors, healthy bone marrow donors, were studied. The V and J genes are TRBV5-1 and TRBJ1-1, with TRBD1 identical over 7 bases. This receptor was taken from a boy aged 5-17 years in good health and CMV-seronegative. The sequencing sample was made of PBMCs. CDR3 amino acids: CASSFSHRGTEAFF. The CDR3 DNA follows: TGCGCCAGCAGCTTCTCTCACAGGGGAACTGAAGCTTTCTTT.